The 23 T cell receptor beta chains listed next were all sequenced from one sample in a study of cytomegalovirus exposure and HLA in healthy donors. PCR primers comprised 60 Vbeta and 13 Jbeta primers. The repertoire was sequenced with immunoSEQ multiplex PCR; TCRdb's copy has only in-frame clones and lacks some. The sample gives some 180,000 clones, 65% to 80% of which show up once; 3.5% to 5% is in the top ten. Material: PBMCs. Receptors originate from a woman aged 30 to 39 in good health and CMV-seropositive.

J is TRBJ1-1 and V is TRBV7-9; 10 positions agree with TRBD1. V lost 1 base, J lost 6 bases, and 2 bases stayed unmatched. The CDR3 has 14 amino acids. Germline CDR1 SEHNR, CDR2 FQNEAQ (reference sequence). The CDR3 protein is CASSLGGTGAEAFF. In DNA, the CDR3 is TGTGCCAGCAGCTTAGGGGGGACAGGGGCTGAAGCTTTCTTT. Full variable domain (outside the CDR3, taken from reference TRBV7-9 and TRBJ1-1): DTGVSQNPRHKITKRGQNVTFRCDPISEHNRLYWYRQTLGQGPEFLTYFQNEAQLEKSRLLSDRFSAERPKGSFSTLEIQRTEQGDSAMYLCASSLGGTGAEAFFGQGTRLTVV.

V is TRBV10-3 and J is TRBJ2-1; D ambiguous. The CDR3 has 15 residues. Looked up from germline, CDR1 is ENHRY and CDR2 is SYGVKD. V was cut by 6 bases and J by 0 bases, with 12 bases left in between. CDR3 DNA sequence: TGTGCCATCAGGCCTGGCCGGAGCTCCTACAATGAGCAGTTCTTC. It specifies CAIRPGRSSYNEQFF.

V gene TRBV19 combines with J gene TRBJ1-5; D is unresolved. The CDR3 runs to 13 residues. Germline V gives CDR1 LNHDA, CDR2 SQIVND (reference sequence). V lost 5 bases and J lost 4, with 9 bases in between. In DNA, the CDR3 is TGTGCCAGTAGTCAGGCAGTGAATCAGCCCCAGCATTTT. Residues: CASSQAVNQPQHF.

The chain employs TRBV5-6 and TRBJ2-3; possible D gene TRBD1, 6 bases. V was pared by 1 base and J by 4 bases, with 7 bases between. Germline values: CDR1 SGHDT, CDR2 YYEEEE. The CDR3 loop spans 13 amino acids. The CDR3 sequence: CASSLTGPDTQYF. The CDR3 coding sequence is TGTGCCAGCAGCTTGACAGGGCCAGATACGCAGTATTTT.

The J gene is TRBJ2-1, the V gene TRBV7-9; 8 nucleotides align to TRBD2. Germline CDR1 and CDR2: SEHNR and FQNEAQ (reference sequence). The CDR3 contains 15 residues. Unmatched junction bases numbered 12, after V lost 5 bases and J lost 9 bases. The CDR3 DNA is TGTGCCAGCAGCCCTTTCCAGCGGGGGTTGGCTGAGCAGTTCTTC. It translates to CASSPFQRGLAEQFF. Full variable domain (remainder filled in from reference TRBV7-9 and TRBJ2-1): DTGVSQNPRHKITKRGQNVTFRCDPISEHNRLYWYRQTLGQGPEFLTYFQNEAQLEKSRLLSDRFSAERPKGSFSTLEIQRTEQGDSAMYLCASSPFQRGLAEQFFGPGTRLTVL.

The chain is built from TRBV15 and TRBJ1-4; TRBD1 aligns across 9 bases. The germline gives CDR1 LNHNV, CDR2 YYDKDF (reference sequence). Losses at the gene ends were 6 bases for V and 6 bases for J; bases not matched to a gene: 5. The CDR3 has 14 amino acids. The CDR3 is CATRARDRDEKLFF. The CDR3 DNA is TGTGCCACCAGAGCACGGGACAGGGATGAAAAACTGTTTTTT.

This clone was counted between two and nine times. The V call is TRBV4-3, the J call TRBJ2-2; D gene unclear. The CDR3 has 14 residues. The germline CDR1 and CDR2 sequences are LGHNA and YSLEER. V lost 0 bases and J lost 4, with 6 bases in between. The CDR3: CASSQEYSTGELFF. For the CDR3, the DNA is TGCGCCAGCAGCCAAGAGTATTCCACCGGGGAGCTGTTTTTT.

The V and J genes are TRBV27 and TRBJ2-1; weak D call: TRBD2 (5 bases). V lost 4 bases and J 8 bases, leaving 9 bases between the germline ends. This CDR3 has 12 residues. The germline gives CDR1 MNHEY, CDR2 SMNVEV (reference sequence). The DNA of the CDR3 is TGTGCCAGCAGTTATATCGGGGATGAGCAGTTCTTC. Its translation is CASSYIGDEQFF.

CDR3 bases: TGCAGTGCTTCCGACTATGGCTACACCTTC. Its protein product is CSASDYGYTF. The chain uses TRBV20-1 and TRBJ1-2, with D hard to call. The V gene lost 5 bases and the J gene lost 3 bases, with 4 bases spanning the gap. The length of the CDR3 is 10 residues. Per the germline V gene, CDR1 is DFQATT and CDR2 is SNEGSKA (reference sequence).

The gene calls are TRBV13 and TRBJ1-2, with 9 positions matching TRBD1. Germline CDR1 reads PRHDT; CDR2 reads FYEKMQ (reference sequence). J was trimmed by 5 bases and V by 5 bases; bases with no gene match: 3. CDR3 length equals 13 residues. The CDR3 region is CASSVGQGYGYTF. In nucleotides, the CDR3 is TGTGCCAGCAGCGTGGGACAGGGATATGGCTACACCTTC.

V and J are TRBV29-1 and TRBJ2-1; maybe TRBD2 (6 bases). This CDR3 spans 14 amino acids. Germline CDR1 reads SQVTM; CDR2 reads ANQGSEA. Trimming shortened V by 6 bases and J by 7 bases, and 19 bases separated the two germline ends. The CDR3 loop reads CSVYGSRDLNEQFF. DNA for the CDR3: TGCAGCGTCTACGGGAGCCGGGACTTAAATGAGCAGTTCTTC.

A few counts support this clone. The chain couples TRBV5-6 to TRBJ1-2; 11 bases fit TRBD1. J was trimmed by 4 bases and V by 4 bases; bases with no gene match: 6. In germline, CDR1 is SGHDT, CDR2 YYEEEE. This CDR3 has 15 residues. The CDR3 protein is CASSPWTGGGYGYTF. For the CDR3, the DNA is TGTGCCAGCAGCCCGTGGACAGGGGGCGGCTATGGCTACACCTTC.

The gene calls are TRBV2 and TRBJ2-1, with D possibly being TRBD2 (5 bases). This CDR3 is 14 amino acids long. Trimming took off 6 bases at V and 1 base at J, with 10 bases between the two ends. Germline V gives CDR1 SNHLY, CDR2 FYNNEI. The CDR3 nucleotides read TGTGCCAGCAGGCGGGTAGGGTCCTACAATGAGCAGTTCTTC. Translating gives CASRRVGSYNEQFF.

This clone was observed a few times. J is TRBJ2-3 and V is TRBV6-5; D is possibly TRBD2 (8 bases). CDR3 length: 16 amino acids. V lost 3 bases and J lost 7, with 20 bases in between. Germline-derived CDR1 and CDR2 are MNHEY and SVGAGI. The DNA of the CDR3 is TGTGCCAGCAGTTATGCGGGGGGCCAGACAGGGTATACGCAGTATTTT. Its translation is CASSYAGGQTGYTQYF.

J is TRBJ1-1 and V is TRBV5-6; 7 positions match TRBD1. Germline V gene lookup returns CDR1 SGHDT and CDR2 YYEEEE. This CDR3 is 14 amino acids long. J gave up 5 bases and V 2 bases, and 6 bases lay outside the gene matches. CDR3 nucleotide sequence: TGTGCCAGCAGCTTACAGGGGTTGGGTACTGAAGCTTTCTTT. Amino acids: CASSLQGLGTEAFF. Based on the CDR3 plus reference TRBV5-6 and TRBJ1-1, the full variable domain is DAGVTQSPTHLIKTRGQQVTLRCSPKSGHDTVSWYQQALGQGPQFIFQYYEEEERQRGNFPDRFSGHQFPNYSSELNVNALLLGDSALYLCASSLQGLGTEAFFGQGTRLTVV.

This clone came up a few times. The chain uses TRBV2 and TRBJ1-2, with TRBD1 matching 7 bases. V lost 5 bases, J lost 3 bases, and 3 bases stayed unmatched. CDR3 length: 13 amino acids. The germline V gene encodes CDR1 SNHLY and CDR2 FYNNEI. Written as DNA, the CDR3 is TGTGCCAGCAGTTCTGGACAGGACTATGGCTACACCTTC. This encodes CASSSGQDYGYTF.

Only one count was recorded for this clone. The CDR3 DNA reads as TGTGCCAGCAGCTTGGACAGGGGCAATGAAAAACTGTTTTTT. Encoded protein: CASSLDRGNEKLFF. The rearrangement uses TRBV5-4 and TRBJ1-4; TRBD1 matches at 7 bases. The germline V gene encodes CDR1 SGHNT and CDR2 YYREEE (reference sequence). This CDR3 contains 14 residues. Trimming took 0 bases from V and 5 from J; bases not matched to a gene: 1.

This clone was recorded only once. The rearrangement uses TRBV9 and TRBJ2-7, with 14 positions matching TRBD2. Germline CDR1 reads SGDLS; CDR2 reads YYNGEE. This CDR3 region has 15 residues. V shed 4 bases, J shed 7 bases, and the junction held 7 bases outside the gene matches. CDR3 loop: CASSPGLAGVREQYF. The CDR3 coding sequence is TGTGCCAGCAGCCCGGGACTAGCGGGAGTGAGGGAGCAGTACTTC. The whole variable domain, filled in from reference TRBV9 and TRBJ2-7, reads DSGVTQTPKHLITATGQRVTLRCSPRSGDLSVYWYQQSLDQGLQFLIQYYNGEERAKGNILERFSAQQFPDLHSELNLSSLELGDSALYFCASSPGLAGVREQYFGPGTRLTVT.

The CDR3 loop is CASSGRQGNTGELFF. CDR3 DNA: TGTGCCAGCAGCGGCCGACAGGGGAACACCGGGGAGCTGTTTTTT. This rearrangement joins TRBV7-6 to TRBJ2-2; 7 positions agree with TRBD1. V lost 5 bases and J lost 1; bases outside the gene matches: 4. The CDR3 length is 15 residues. Germline V lookup: CDR1 SGHVS, CDR2 FNYEAQ.

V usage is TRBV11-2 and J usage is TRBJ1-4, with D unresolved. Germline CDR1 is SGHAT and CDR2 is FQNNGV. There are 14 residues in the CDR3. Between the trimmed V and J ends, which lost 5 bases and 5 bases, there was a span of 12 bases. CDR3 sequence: CASSRTGSNEKLFF. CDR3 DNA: TGTGCCAGCAGCAGGACTGGTTCGAATGAAAAACTGTTTTTT.

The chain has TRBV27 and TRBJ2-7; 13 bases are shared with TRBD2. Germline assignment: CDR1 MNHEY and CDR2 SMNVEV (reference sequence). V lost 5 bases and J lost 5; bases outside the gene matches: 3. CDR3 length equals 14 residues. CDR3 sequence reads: CASSRLAGGHEQYF. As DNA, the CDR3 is TGTGCCAGCAGTAGACTAGCGGGGGGACACGAGCAGTACTTC.

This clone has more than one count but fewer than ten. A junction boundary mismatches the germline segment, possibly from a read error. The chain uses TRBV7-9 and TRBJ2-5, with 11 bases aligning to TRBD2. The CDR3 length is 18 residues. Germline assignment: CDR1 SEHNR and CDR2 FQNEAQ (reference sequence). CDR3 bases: TGTTCCAGCAGCTTAGCGGTATTAGCGGGAGGGCCCGGAGAGACCCAGTACTTC. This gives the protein CSSSLAVLAGGPGETQYF.

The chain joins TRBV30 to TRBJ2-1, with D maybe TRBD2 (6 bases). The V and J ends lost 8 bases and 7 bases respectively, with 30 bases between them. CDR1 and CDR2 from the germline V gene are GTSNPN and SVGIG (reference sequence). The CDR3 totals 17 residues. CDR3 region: CAGNWGSGTGVGNEQFF. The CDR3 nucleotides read TGTGCCGGGAACTGGGGGTCCGGAACGGGAGTGGGGAATGAGCAGTTCTTC.